This T cell receptor beta chain stems from a study of cytomegalovirus exposure and HLA in healthy donors. The study's findings and limits: Indistinguishable V segments such as TRBV6-2 and TRBV6-3 were excluded. Generally TCR sequences proved uncommon, though certain public TCRs appeared in numerous donors. Accurate predictions that matched the HLA-A and HLA-B alleles of most subjects were reportedly made from TCR beta sequences.

The CDR3 contains 18 residues. After removal of 1 base from V and 7 bases from J, the junction contained 12 bases not matched to a gene. Germline CDR1 reads LGHNA; CDR2 reads YSLEER. As regards this clone: Its antigen is undetermined.

PCR employed 60 Vbeta and 13 Jbeta primers. Profiling relied on immunoSEQ multiplex PCR, and the TCRdb table lists in-frame clones only, not all of them. The top ten hold roughly 2.6% of the sample, which has fewer than 200,000 clones, approximately 80% seen once. The sample consisted of PBMCs. This receptor was identified in a woman between 40 and 55 years old in good health and CMV-seropositive. The chain uses TRBV4-3 and TRBJ1-4, with 10 nucleotides matching TRBD1. This CDR3 reads CASSQGVGQGVGFEKLFF. DNA for the CDR3: TGCGCCAGCAGCCAAGGGGTCGGACAGGGGGTTGGTTTTGAAAAACTGTTTTTT.